The 22 T cell receptor beta chains presented below share a single source sample, sequenced in a study of shared clonotypes between healthy human individuals (dated by TCRdb to the early 2020s). Library creation used the immunoSEQ multiplex PCR assay. TCRdb obtained this table from immuneACCESS and retained in-frame rearrangements with V and J assigned. These tables miss some clones; where compared with another copy, unresolved V genes account for less than half of the shortfall, and the remainder is unexplained. The sample data list roughly 700,000 clones, and about 74% of these were observed just once. The ten largest account for 1.5% to 2% of the sample. Source material: memory CD4+ T cells sorted from blood. The cell subset or site label of this sample denotes: CD45RA-negative fraction. Receptors originate from a woman between 25 and 40 years old in good health.

This clone showed up many times. This chain links TRBV29-1 with TRBJ1-5, with a weak D call TRBD1 (6 bases). The CDR3 has 16 amino acids. V was cut by 7 bases and J by 0 bases, with 19 bases left in between. Germline values: CDR1 SQVTM, CDR2 ANQGSEA. CDR3 nucleotide sequence: TGCAGCGCTCAGGCTGGGGGCGCGGATAGCAATCAGCCCCAGCATTTT. It yields the protein CSAQAGGADSNQPQHF.

J is TRBJ1-2 and V is TRBV9; unclear D gene. Germline assignment: CDR1 SGDLS and CDR2 YYNGEE. This CDR3 contains 13 residues. The V gene lost 0 bases and the J gene lost 3 bases, with 6 bases spanning the gap. In DNA, the CDR3 is TGTGCCAGCAGCGTAGCCGGAGACTATGGCTACACCTTC. It is translated as CASSVAGDYGYTF.

This clone was seen a handful of times. V gene TRBV14 combines with J gene TRBJ2-7; D unresolved. With 3 bases removed from V and 2 bases from J, the gap between germline ends came to 26 bases. CDR1 and CDR2 from the germline V gene are SGHDN and FVKESK. The CDR3 is made up of 19 amino acids. CDR3 residues: CASSHTCPGSQEETYEQYF. CDR3 coding DNA: TGTGCCAGCAGCCACACGTGTCCAGGAAGCCAAGAGGAGACCTACGAGCAGTACTTC. Complete variable domain (other parts from reference TRBV14 and TRBJ2-7): EAGVTQFPSHSVIEKGQTVTLRCDPISGHDNLYWYRRVMGKEIKFLLHFVKESKQDESGMPNNRFLAERTGGTYSTLKVQPAELEDSGVYFCASSHTCPGSQEETYEQYFGPGTRLTVT.

V and J are TRBV19 and TRBJ1-5; D ambiguous. CDR3 length: 13 residues. Germline V CDR1 and CDR2: LNHDA, SQIVND (reference sequence). The V and J ends lost 6 bases and 4 bases respectively, with 10 bases between them. CDR3 protein: CASSESLNQPQHF. The CDR3, as DNA: TGTGCCAGTAGCGAATCCCTGAATCAGCCCCAGCATTTT.

The V call is TRBV18, the J call TRBJ2-5, with 8 bases matching TRBD2. Germline V gene data show CDR1 as KGHSH and CDR2 as LQKENI. V lost 7 bases and J lost 2; bases outside the gene matches: 9. This CDR3 comprises 15 residues. As DNA, the CDR3 is TGTGCCAGCTTCCCAGCGGGAGCAGTTCAAGAGACCCAGTACTTC. Translating it yields CASFPAGAVQETQYF.

Details on this clone: Germline is not matched at one junction end, which may reflect a read error. Different DNA sequences within this sample yield the same CDR3. CDR3 bases: TGTGCCAGTAGTGTCTCACTGAGTAGCAATCAGCCCCAACATTTT. Residues: CASSVSLSSNQPQHF. The chain joins TRBV19 to TRBJ1-5; no clear D. The CDR3 contains 15 residues. Germline V gene data show CDR1 as LNHDA and CDR2 as SQIVND (reference sequence). The complete variable domain, with remaining parts taken from reference TRBV19 and TRBJ1-5, reads DGGITQSPKYLFRKEGQNVTLSCEQNLNHDAMYWYRQDPGQGLRLIYYSQIVNDFQKGDIAEGYSVSREKKESFPLTVTSAQKNPTAFYLCASSVSLSSNQPQHFGDGTRLSIL.

This rearrangement joins TRBV25-1 to TRBJ2-2; weak D call: TRBD2 (5 bases). The V end was cut by 3 bases, the J end by 1 base, with 12 bases between. This CDR3 region has 16 residues. Germline-derived CDR1 and CDR2 are MGHDK and SYGVNS. The CDR3 loop reads CASSDPSGGNTGELFF. The CDR3 DNA sequence: TGTGCCAGCAGTGATCCGAGCGGAGGGAACACCGGGGAGCTGTTTTTT. Filled out from reference TRBV25-1 and TRBJ2-2, the complete variable domain reads EADIYQTPRYLVIGTGKKITLECSQTMGHDKMYWYQQDPGMELHLIHYSYGVNSTEKGDLSSESTVSRIRTEHFPLTLESARPSHTSQYLCASSDPSGGNTGELFFGEGSRLTVL.

The J gene is TRBJ2-2, the V gene TRBV6-1; 8 nucleotides align to TRBD1. The CDR3 loop spans 14 amino acids. CDR1 and CDR2 (germline): MNHNS, SASEGT. V was clipped by 8 bases and J by 1 base; unmatched bases: 3. The CDR3 here is CASEGQGNTGELFF. CDR3 DNA: TGTGCCAGCGAAGGACAGGGGAACACCGGGGAGCTGTTTTTT.

About this clone: This CDR3 is also generated by other DNA sequences in the sample. The V and J genes are TRBV28 and TRBJ2-7; no definite D call. The CDR3 sequence is 11 residues long. The germline V and J ends were trimmed by 3 bases and 7 bases, with 7 bases remaining between them. Germline V gene data show CDR1 as MDHEN and CDR2 as SYDVKM. DNA for the CDR3: TGTGCCAGCAGTTTGTGGGGTGAGCAGTACTTC. It codes for CASSLWGEQYF.

Written as DNA, the CDR3 is TGTGCCAGCTCACGACGAACGGGAGCGAATCAGCCCCAGCATTTT. Residues: CASSRRTGANQPQHF. The rearrangement joins TRBV18 to TRBJ1-5; no reliable D call. The germline V gene has CDR1 KGHSH and CDR2 LQKENI. This CDR3 region has 15 residues. Trimming pared 4 bases from V and 4 bases from J, leaving 14 bases between.

Here the CDR3 reads CASSFSRGANTGELFF. CDR3 nucleotide sequence: TGTGCCAGCAGCTTTTCCCGGGGTGCGAACACCGGGGAGCTGTTTTTT. The chain combines TRBV5-5 with TRBJ2-2, with a tentative D call TRBD2 (5 bases). Germline assignment: CDR1 SGHKS and CDR2 YYEKEE (reference sequence). The V end was cut by 2 bases, the J end by 0 bases, with 11 bases between. This CDR3 is 16 amino acids long.

The rearrangement joins TRBV18 to TRBJ2-2, with TRBD2 matching over 10 bases. Trimming cost V 0 bases and J 5 bases; bases outside gene matches: 6. The length of the CDR3 is 17 residues. Germline CDR1 is KGHSH and CDR2 is LQKENI. The CDR3 sequence: CASSPPTSGQGTGELFF. CDR3 DNA sequence: TGTGCCAGCTCACCACCGACTAGCGGGCAGGGGACCGGGGAGCTGTTTTTT.

The chain couples TRBV6-5 to TRBJ2-3, with D maybe TRBD2 (6 bases). The CDR3 sequence is 15 residues long. V lost 2 bases to trimming and J lost 4 bases, with 13 bases between them. Germline CDR1 and CDR2: MNHEY and SVGAGI. The CDR3 coding sequence is TGTGCCAGCAGTTACGGGGGGACGTACGCAGATACGCAGTATTTT. It codes for CASSYGGTYADTQYF.

This rearrangement joins TRBV4-1 to TRBJ2-2, with a tentative D call TRBD2 (5 bases). The CDR3 loop spans 12 amino acids. The V gene's germline CDR1 is MGHRA and CDR2 YSYEKL. The V end lost 5 bases, the J end lost 5 bases, and 6 bases lay between the germline ends. CDR3 coding DNA: TGCGCCAGCAGCGGAGGAACCGGGGAGCTGTTTTTT. Amino acids: CASSGGTGELFF.

V gene TRBV7-9 combines with J gene TRBJ1-2; 7 bases agree with TRBD1. V shed 1 base and J 4 bases; nucleotides not matched to a gene: 3. The CDR3 totals 14 residues. Germline assignment: CDR1 SEHNR and CDR2 FQNEAQ (reference sequence). The CDR3 DNA follows: TGTGCCAGCAGCTTAGACAGGGGAACCTATGGCTACACCTTC. It yields the protein CASSLDRGTYGYTF.

V and J are TRBV5-1 and TRBJ1-1; 7 nucleotides match TRBD1. This CDR3 region has 14 residues. Per germline, CDR1 SGHRS and CDR2 YFSETQ. V dropped 1 base and J dropped 3; count of bases not matched to a gene: 3. Here the CDR3 reads CASSLSDRDTEAFF. Written as DNA, the CDR3 is TGCGCCAGCAGCTTGTCCGACAGGGACACTGAAGCTTTCTTT.

The rearrangement links TRBV27 to TRBJ1-2; 7 bases are a match to TRBD1. The CDR3 loop spans 15 amino acids. Germline V CDR1 and CDR2: MNHEY, SMNVEV (reference sequence). With 1 base clipped from V and 2 bases from J, the junction kept 4 bases outside the gene matches. DNA of the CDR3: TGTGCCAGCAGTTTATACGCAGGGGGAAACTATGGCTACACCTTC. Translation: CASSLYAGGNYGYTF.

This clone was seen a handful of times. The same CDR3 arises from other DNA sequences in this sample as well. The chain is built from TRBV7-2 and TRBJ2-3; D gene uncertain. The CDR3 consists of 15 residues. The germline V and J ends were trimmed by 1 base and 1 base, with 9 bases remaining between them. The germline V gene encodes CDR1 SGHTA and CDR2 FQGNSA. The CDR3 DNA follows: TGTGCCAGCAGCTTAGGGCACCCTGGCACAGATACGCAGTATTTT. Encoded protein: CASSLGHPGTDTQYF.

This chain uses TRBV19 with TRBJ2-2; D not resolved. CDR3 size: 14 residues. Germline V gene data show CDR1 as LNHDA and CDR2 as SQIVND (reference sequence). Between the trimmed V and J ends, which lost 1 base and 2 bases, there was a span of 5 bases. CDR3 protein: CASSIGFNTGELFF. In nucleotides, the CDR3 is TGTGCCAGTAGTATAGGCTTTAACACCGGGGAGCTGTTTTTT.

The J gene is TRBJ2-7, the V gene TRBV6-6; possibly TRBD2 for D (5 bases). CDR1 is MNHNY, CDR2 SVGAGI, per germline (reference sequence). V was shortened by 6 bases and J by 6 bases, with 15 bases between the two germline ends. The CDR3 length is 13 residues. The CDR3 DNA sequence: TGTGCCAGCAGGGAAGTGGGAGTGCTCGAGCAGTACTTC. Amino acids: CASREVGVLEQYF.

Turning to this clone: Germline is not matched at one junction end, which may reflect a read error. The CDR3 sequence: CASSGDGRKGVF. CDR3 DNA: TGTGCCAGCAGTGGGGACGGTCGAAAGGGGGTTTTT. V gene TRBV2 combines with J gene TRBJ1-4, with D possibly matching TRBD1 (6 bases). This CDR3 has 12 amino acids. In germline, CDR1 is SNHLY, CDR2 FYNNEI.

The V and J genes are TRBV4-1 and TRBJ2-7, with TRBD1 matching over 10 bases. There are 19 residues in the CDR3. V was clipped by 0 bases and J by 4 bases; unmatched bases: 15. Germline values: CDR1 MGHRA, CDR2 YSYEKL. CDR3: CASSQEVNVGTGERYEQYF. The CDR3 nucleotides read TGCGCCAGCAGCCAAGAGGTCAACGTTGGGACAGGGGAACGATACGAGCAGTACTTC.